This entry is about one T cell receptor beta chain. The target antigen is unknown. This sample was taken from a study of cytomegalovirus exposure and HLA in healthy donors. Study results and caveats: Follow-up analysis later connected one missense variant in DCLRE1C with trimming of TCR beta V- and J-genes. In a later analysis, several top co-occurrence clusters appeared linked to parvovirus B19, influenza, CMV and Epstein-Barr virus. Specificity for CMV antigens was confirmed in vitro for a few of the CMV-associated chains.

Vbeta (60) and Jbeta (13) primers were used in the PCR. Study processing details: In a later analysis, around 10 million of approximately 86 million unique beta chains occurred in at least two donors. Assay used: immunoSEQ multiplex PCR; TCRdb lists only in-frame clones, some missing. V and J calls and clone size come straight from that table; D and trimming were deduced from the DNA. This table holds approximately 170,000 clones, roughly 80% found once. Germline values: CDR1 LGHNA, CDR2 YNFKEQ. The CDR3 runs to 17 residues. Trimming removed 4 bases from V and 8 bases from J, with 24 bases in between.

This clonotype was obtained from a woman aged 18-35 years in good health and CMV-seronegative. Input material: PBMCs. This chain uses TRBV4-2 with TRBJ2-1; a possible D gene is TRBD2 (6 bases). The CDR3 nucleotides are TGTGCCAGCAGCCTGAGCCCCTTTTCGGGAGAGTCGGATGAGCAGTTCTTC. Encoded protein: CASSLSPFSGESDEQFF.